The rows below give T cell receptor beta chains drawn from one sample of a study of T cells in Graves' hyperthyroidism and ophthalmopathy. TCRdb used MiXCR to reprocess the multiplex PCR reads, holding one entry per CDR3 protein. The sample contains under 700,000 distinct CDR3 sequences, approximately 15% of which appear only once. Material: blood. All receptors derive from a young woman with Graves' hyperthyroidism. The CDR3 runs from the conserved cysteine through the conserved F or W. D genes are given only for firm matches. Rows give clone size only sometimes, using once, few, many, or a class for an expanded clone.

TGCGCCAGCAGTGAGTCGCTAGCGGGGGGACAAGAGACCCAGTACTTC,CASSESLAGGQETQYF,.,TRBV10-1,TRBJ2-5,TRBD2
TGTGCCAGCAGCCGCCGGGACAGGGGGCTCTTGCGCGAGGGTTCTGGAAACACCATATATTTT,CASSRRDRGLLREGSGNTIYF,many,TRBV12-3/TRBV12-4,TRBJ1-3,TRBD1
TGTGCCAGCAGTGATGAATTTGGTGAAAAACTGTTTTTT,CASSDEFGEKLFF,.,TRBV7-2,TRBJ1-4,.
TGTGCCAGCTCGCCGACAGGTCCAGGGACTGCAACTAATGAAAAACTGTTTTTT,CASSPTGPGTATNEKLFF,.,TRBV18,TRBJ1-4,.
TGTGCCAGCAGTTACGAGGCAGGGCGAAACACCATATATTTT,CASSYEAGRNTIYF,.,TRBV6-4,TRBJ1-3,.
TGCAGCGTAGTACAGGGACCTGAAGCTTTCTTT,CSVVQGPEAFF,.,TRBV29-1,TRBJ1-1,.
TGCGCCAGCAGCAGGGGTAGACAAATGAACACTGAAGCTTTCTTT,CASSRGRQMNTEAFF,.,TRBV5-1,TRBJ1-1,.
TGTGCCAGCAGTTTACAACCAGCGACACAAGGCGAGCAGTACTTC,CASSLQPATQGEQYF,many,TRBV27,TRBJ2-7,.
TGTGCCAGCAGTACCGGACAGGGCAGTAGTGAAAAACTGTTTTTT,CASSTGQGSSEKLFF,.,TRBV7-9,TRBJ1-4,TRBD1
TGCGCCAGCAAAGGCACAGGGGATGTGGATGGCTACACCTTC,CASKGTGDVDGYTF,.,TRBV5-1,TRBJ1-2,TRBD1
TGTGCCAGCAGTTTATCTGTAGGGGAGCTATACAATGAGCAGTTCTTC,CASSLSVGELYNEQFF,many,TRBV27,TRBJ2-1,.
TGCGCCAGCAGCTTTGAAGGGCAGCCCCAGCATTTT,CASSFEGQPQHF,.,TRBV5-1,TRBJ1-5,.
TGTGCCAGCAGTTACTCGACAGGACTAGCGGGCGCTCTCTACGAGCAGTACTTC,CASSYSTGLAGALYEQYF,many,TRBV6-6,TRBJ2-7,TRBD2
TGTGCCACCAGTGATGGTCCGGGGGGCACTGAAGCTTTCTTT,CATSDGPGGTEAFF,many,TRBV24-1,TRBJ1-1,.
TGTGCCAGTAGTATAGCAGATATGAACACTGAAGCTTTCTTT,CASSIADMNTEAFF,.,TRBV19,TRBJ1-1,.
TGTGCCAGCTCACCAAACTGGGCAAACACTGAAGCTTTCTTT,CASSPNWANTEAFF,.,TRBV18,TRBJ1-1,.
TGTGCCAGCAGCTTAGCCCCAGGGATCGGCGAGCAGTACTTC,CASSLAPGIGEQYF,many,TRBV11-1,TRBJ2-7,.
TGTGCCAGCAGCCTCGGGACAGTTCTGAATACGCAGTATTTT,CASSLGTVLNTQYF,many,TRBV7-2,TRBJ2-3,TRBD1
TGTGCCAGCAGCCTACGAGCGGGCTACAATGAGCAGTTCTTC,CASSLRAGYNEQFF,many,TRBV3-1,TRBJ2-1,.
TGTGCCAGCAGCTGGGACAGGACCACTGAAGCTTTCTTT,CASSWDRTTEAFF,.,TRBV7-3,TRBJ1-1,TRBD1
TGTGCCAGCTCACAACTACCACTAGCGGGAGTCGCCTACAATGAGCAGTTCTTC,CASSQLPLAGVAYNEQFF,many,TRBV18,TRBJ2-1,TRBD2
TGCAGTGCTAGTGATACCGGTTCGAATATGAAAAACATTCAGTACTTC,CSASDTGSNMKNIQYF,few,TRBV20-1,TRBJ2-4,.
TGTGCCAGCAGCCCCGGACTAGCGGGGGTGGAGACCCAGTACTTC,CASSPGLAGVETQYF,many,TRBV6-1,TRBJ2-5,TRBD2
TGCGCCAGCAGCCAAGGACCGGCGAACACTGAAGCTTTCTTT,CASSQGPANTEAFF,.,TRBV4-3,TRBJ1-1,.
TGTGCCTGGAGTCCCCGGGATACGCAGTATTTT,CAWSPRDTQYF,many,TRBV30,TRBJ2-3,.
TGTGCCAGCAGCCCCCGCCCCGGGGAGCTGTTTTTT,CASSPRPGELFF,.,TRBV7-7,TRBJ2-2,.
TGTGCCAGCAGTTACTCGAATAATGAGCAGTTCTTC,CASSYSNNEQFF,.,TRBV6-5,TRBJ2-1,.
TGTGCCAGCAGCTCACAGCTAGCGGGGGTGATAGATACGCAGTATTTT,CASSSQLAGVIDTQYF,.,TRBV7-2,TRBJ2-3,TRBD2
TGCGCCAGCAGCTTAACGGGGGAACCCAGCTCCTACGAGCAGTACTTC,CASSLTGEPSSYEQYF,many,TRBV5-1,TRBJ2-7,.
TGCGCCAGCAGCTTGGAGGGTTTTAATTCACCCCTCCACTTT,CASSLEGFNSPLHF,.,TRBV5-1,TRBJ1-6,.
TGTGCCAGCAGCGAGACTAGCGGGGGGACCTGGACCGGGGAGCTGTTTTTT,CASSETSGGTWTGELFF,few,TRBV5-5,TRBJ2-2,TRBD2
TGTGCCAGCAGCCCCGAGGGCTGGGGAAATGAAGCTTTCTTT,CASSPEGWGNEAFF,.,TRBV7-2,TRBJ1-1,.
TGTGCCAGCAGTGCCCGACTATTCCAAGAGACCCAGTACTTC,CASSARLFQETQYF,many,TRBV2,TRBJ2-5,.
TGTGCCAGCAACCAAAGGGGATATGATGGCTACACCTTC,CASNQRGYDGYTF,.,TRBV7-9,TRBJ1-2,.
TGTGCCAGCAGCCCCCGCCCCGGCGGGAGCCAAGAGACCCAGTACTTC,CASSPRPGGSQETQYF,few,TRBV11-2,TRBJ2-5,TRBD2
TGCGCCAGCAGCTTGGAGGGACAGGTACCTTACGAGCAGTACTTC,CASSLEGQVPYEQYF,.,TRBV5-1,TRBJ2-7,TRBD1
TGCAGTGCTAGAGTCCCCCGGACTAGCACAGATACGCAGTATTTT,CSARVPRTSTDTQYF,many,TRBV20-1,TRBJ2-3,.
TGTGCCAGCAGCTATAGCGGGGGCCGCACAGATACGCAGTATTTT,CASSYSGGRTDTQYF,.,TRBV7-2,TRBJ2-3,TRBD2
TGTGCCAGTAGCAACTACGGGACTAGCGGGAGTGGGAAGTCCTACAATGAGCAGTTCTTC,CASSNYGTSGSGKSYNEQFF,.,TRBV19,TRBJ2-1,TRBD2
TGTGCCAGCAGCTTAGGGACTAGCGGGAGAGCCTACAATGAGCAGTTCTTC,CASSLGTSGRAYNEQFF,many,TRBV7-9,TRBJ2-1,TRBD2
TGTGCCAGCAGTTCCGACAGCCCCTATGGCTACACCTTC,CASSSDSPYGYTF,.,TRBV12-3/TRBV12-4,TRBJ1-2,.
TGTGCCAGTACCATCGGGGGGCCAAGCAATCAGCCCCAGCATTTT,CASTIGGPSNQPQHF,.,TRBV19,TRBJ1-5,.
TGTGCCAGTAGTATAGATCGATTTGGCCTCTACGAGCAGTACTTC,CASSIDRFGLYEQYF,few,TRBV19,TRBJ2-7,.
TGTGCCAGCAGTTCGAAAAAGGGACAGGGCAGTAATTCACCCCTCCACTTT,CASSSKKGQGSNSPLHF,few,TRBV6-5,TRBJ1-6,TRBD1
TGTGCCAGCAGCCCATTCGACAGGACGAACACCGGGGAGCTGTTTTTT,CASSPFDRTNTGELFF,many,TRBV7-2,TRBJ2-2,.
TGTGCCAGCAGTTCATTCTCGGGGGGGGGCCCAGATACGCAGTATTTT,CASSSFSGGGPDTQYF,.,TRBV6-5,TRBJ2-3,TRBD2
TGTGCCAGCAGCCGCCAGGTCCAGCCCCAGCATTTT,CASSRQVQPQHF,.,TRBV16,TRBJ1-5,.
TGTGCTAGTGGTTTGGTAGGCGGGGCTGAAGCTTTCTTT,CASGLVGGAEAFF,.,TRBV12-5,TRBJ1-1,.
TGCGCCAGCAGCTTGGCCCCTGCGCCGGGCGGCTACGAGCAGTACTTC,CASSLAPAPGGYEQYF,many,TRBV5-1,TRBJ2-7,.
TGTGCCAGCAGCCCGGGGGCCGCTTTTTGGGTGAACACTGAAGCTTTCTTT,CASSPGAAFWVNTEAFF,many,TRBV5-6,TRBJ1-1,.
TGTGCCATCAGTGAGACGGACAGGGCCCCAGATACGCAGTATTTT,CAISETDRAPDTQYF,few,TRBV10-3,TRBJ2-3,TRBD1
TGCAGCGTTGGGCGGGAGTACTACGAGCAGTACTTC,CSVGREYYEQYF,.,TRBV29-1,TRBJ2-7,TRBD2
TGTGCCAGCAGCCAAGAACTCCCCACTAGCGGGGGTGAGACCCAGTACTTC,CASSQELPTSGGETQYF,.,TRBV14,TRBJ2-5,TRBD2
TGCGCCAGCAGCAACTACATGGGCACTGAAGCTTTCTTT,CASSNYMGTEAFF,.,TRBV5-1,TRBJ1-1,.
TGTGCCAGCAGCTTCAGCGGGGCGAAAGAGACCCAGTACTTC,CASSFSGAKETQYF,few,TRBV7-9,TRBJ2-5,TRBD2
TGTGCCAGCAGTCCAGGGACAGGCGGCTCACCCCTCCACTTT,CASSPGTGGSPLHF,many,TRBV28,TRBJ1-6,TRBD1
TGTGCCACCAGCAGAGAGCAGGGTAACTATGGCTACACCTTC,CATSREQGNYGYTF,few,TRBV15,TRBJ1-2,.
TGTGCCAGCAGTCATAGACCGATTTACAACGAGCAGTTCTTC,CASSHRPIYNEQFF,once,TRBV6-1,TRBJ2-1,.
TGTGCCGTCGGACGAAATTCTAAAGAGACCCAGTACTTC,CAVGRNSKETQYF,.,TRBV6-2/TRBV6-3,TRBJ2-5,.
TGTGCCAGCAGCTTAGTTGGGGGGGGTAGGACGCAGTATTTT,CASSLVGGGRTQYF,.,TRBV7-2,TRBJ2-3,TRBD2